What follows are 3 T cell receptor beta chains derived from one specimen sequenced in a study of shared T cell receptors in the human thymus. Here immunoSEQ multiplex PCR was the method, and the copy in TCRdb shows in-frame clones only, minus some. The sample includes approximately 730,000 clones, approximately 85% of them seen just once. In addition, the sample was reused for a study of human thymus T cells.

Sequencing was carried out using thymocytes. These receptors were taken from a girl under two years old with a congenital heart defect.

V is TRBV29-1 and J is TRBJ1-3; D ambiguous. Germline CDR1 is SQVTM and CDR2 is ANQGSEA. CDR3 length equals 12 residues. The V end lost 3 bases, the J end lost 6 bases, and 9 bases lay between the germline ends. The CDR3: CSVDIRENTIYF. The CDR3 bases are TGCAGCGTTGATATTCGAGAAAACACCATATATTTT. The full variable domain, rest sourced from reference TRBV29-1 and TRBJ1-3, is SAVISQKPSRDICQRGTSLTIQCQVDSQVTMMFWYRQQPGQSLTLIATANQGSEATYESGFVIDKFPISRPNLTFSTLTVSNMSPEDSSIYLCSVDIRENTIYFGEGSWLTVV.

This chain connects TRBV2 to TRBJ2-7, with a possible D match to TRBD1 (5 bases). V dropped 6 bases and J dropped 0 bases, with 12 bases sitting between them. Germline loops: CDR1 SNHLY, CDR2 FYNNEI. This CDR3 contains 14 residues. DNA of the CDR3: TGTGCCAGCAGCCAGGGAAGTTTCTCCTACGAGCAGTACTTC. This translates into CASSQGSFSYEQYF.

The chain joins TRBV4-1 to TRBJ1-2; TRBD1 matches at 8 bases. This CDR3 is 17 amino acids long. J gave up 7 bases and V 0 bases, and 13 bases lay outside the gene matches. Germline CDR1 reads MGHRA; CDR2 reads YSYEKL. The CDR3 reads CASSQDTGQGGSRGYTF. Here the CDR3 DNA reads TGCGCCAGCAGCCAAGATACCGGACAGGGCGGTTCTCGTGGCTACACCTTC.